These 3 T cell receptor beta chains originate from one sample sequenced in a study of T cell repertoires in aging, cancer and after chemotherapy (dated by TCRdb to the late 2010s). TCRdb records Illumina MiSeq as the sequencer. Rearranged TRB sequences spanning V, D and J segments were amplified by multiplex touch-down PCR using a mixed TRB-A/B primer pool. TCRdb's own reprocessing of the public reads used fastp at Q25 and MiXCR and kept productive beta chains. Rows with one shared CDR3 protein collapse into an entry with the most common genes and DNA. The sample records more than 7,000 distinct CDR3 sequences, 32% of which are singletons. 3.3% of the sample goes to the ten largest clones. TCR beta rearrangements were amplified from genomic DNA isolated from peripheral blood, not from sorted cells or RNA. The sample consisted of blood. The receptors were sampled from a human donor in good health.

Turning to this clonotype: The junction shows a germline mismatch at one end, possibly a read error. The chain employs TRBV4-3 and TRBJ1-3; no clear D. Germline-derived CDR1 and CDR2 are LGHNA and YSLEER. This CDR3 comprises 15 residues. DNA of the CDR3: TGTGCCAGCAGCCCAATTCGAGGCTCTGGAAACACCATATATTTT. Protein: CASSPIRGSGNTIYF.

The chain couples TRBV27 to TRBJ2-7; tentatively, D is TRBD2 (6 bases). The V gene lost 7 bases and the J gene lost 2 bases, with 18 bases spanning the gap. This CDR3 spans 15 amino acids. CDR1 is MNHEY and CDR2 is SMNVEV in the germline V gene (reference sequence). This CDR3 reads CASNRGRGLTYEQYF. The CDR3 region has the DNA TGTGCCAGCAATAGGGGACGGGGACTTACCTACGAGCAGTACTTC.

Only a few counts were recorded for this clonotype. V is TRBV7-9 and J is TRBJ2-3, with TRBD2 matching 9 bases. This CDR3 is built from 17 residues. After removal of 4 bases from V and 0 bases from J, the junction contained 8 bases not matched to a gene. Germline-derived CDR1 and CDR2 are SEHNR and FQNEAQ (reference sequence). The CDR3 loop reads CASSSLGTSRSTDTQYF. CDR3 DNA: TGTGCCAGCAGCTCGTTAGGGACTAGCAGAAGCACAGATACGCAGTATTTT.